Included here is one T cell receptor (beta chain) sequence, with context. This clonotype was detected a few times. The antigen it binds to is not known. No qualities accompany the bases; no much larger clone lies one base away. The entry originates in a study of T cells after yellow fever vaccination (dated 2019 in TCRdb). Notes on the research overall: Libraries from fractions with low cell numbers were prepared with the SMART-Seq v4 Ultra Low Input RNA kit. Two healthy male donors made up the cohort, one aged 18 to 30 years and the other aged 30 to 40 years. To follow T-cell clones before and after primary and booster YFV17D yellow fever vaccination, bulk TCR alpha and beta repertoires were sequenced over time. Bulk PBMC replicates and cell subsets were isolated from blood drawn at multiple timepoints before and after both primary and secondary immunization.

General findings and caveats noted by the study authors: The secondary T-cell response was found to be weaker but faster than the primary response, with a peak reached on day 5 rather than on day 15. Because only two donors were included in the study, the extent to which the findings can be generalized is limited. A small share of clonotypes occurred in both CD4 and CD8 compartments, likely arising from convergent recombination. After the booster, most of the clones that had expanded following primary vaccination were detected again (96% of CD4 and roughly 90% of CD8), which suggests that memory was broadly maintained. Computational filtering was needed because FACS-sorted repertoires could contain abundant contaminating clonotypes from the bulk population.

What this sample's treatment or condition label stands for: live attenuated yellow fever vaccine strain. A standard Ficoll-Paque protocol was used to isolate PBMCs from peripheral blood. Dynabeads CD4 and CD8 positive selection kits were used to isolate the CD4 and CD8 T-cell fractions. TriZol was used to extract RNA from bulk PBMCs, CD4 and CD8 fractions, and dextramer-positive and dextramer-negative fractions. Data came from an Illumina NovaSeq 6000. TCR cDNA was made using 5'RACE template switching, a step that added a universal primer site and unique molecular identifiers. Priming of cDNA synthesis was performed from both the TCR alpha and TCR beta constant segments. Two PCR steps were used to amplify libraries, with sample barcodes and sequencing adapters being added in the second step. Sequencing of libraries was done on Illumina HiSeq 2500 (2x100 bp) or NovaSeq (2x150 bp). In the authors' own workflow: Reads were demultiplexed and collapsed into UMI consensus sequences with MIGEC, and V(D)J alignment was performed with MiXCR. Clonotypes responding to the vaccine were identified with edgeR on replicate PBMC samples, with the criteria of FDR below 0.01 and a log2 fold change above 5 up to day 15. CD4 or CD8 identity was assigned to each bulk clonotype according to whether the clonotype was present at higher abundance in the sequenced CD4 repertoire or the sequenced CD8 repertoire. TCRdb applied fastp at Q25 and MiXCR to the public reads, then kept only in-frame beta chains. Rows are combined by CDR3 protein, so each entry shows the most common genes and DNA. TCRdb's processing, not the authors' own work, is the source of the V and J calls. For this sample there are 250,000 to 350,000 distinct CDR3 sequences; 8.7% appear just once. The top ten clonotypes cover over 3% of the sample.

The specimen comprised CD4+ T cells sorted from PBMCs, sampled 5 days after the yellow fever booster vaccination. The clonotype was recovered from a man aged 18 to 35 who received the YFV17D yellow fever vaccine.

The encoded CDR3 is CASSQGSQGFNQPQHF. The nucleotide sequence reads TGCGCCAGCAGCCAAGGCAGCCAGGGGTTCAATCAGCCCCAGCATTTT. The V and J genes are TRBV4-1 and TRBJ1-5, and the D gene may be TRBD1, 6 bases matching. In the germline V gene, CDR1 corresponds to MGHRA and CDR2 to YSYEKL. The CDR3 runs 16 residues from the cysteine to the phenylalanine. Left in the record is the CDR3 DNA by itself, 48 bases read in frame from the first base. The V and J ends are trimmed by 1 base and 3 bases, leaving 13 bases between them.